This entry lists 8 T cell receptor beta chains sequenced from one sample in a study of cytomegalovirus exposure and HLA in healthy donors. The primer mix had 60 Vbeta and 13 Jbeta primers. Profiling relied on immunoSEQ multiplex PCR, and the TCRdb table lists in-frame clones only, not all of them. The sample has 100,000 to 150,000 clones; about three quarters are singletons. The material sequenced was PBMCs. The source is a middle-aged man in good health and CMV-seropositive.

In DNA, the CDR3 is TGTGCCAGCAGTTTATTAACAGGGTGGGGAGGCTACACCTTC. It encodes CASSLLTGWGGYTF. The J gene is TRBJ1-2, the V gene TRBV27, with D possibly being TRBD1 (6 bases). The CDR3 runs 14 residues. In germline, CDR1 is MNHEY, CDR2 SMNVEV (reference sequence). V was trimmed by 1 base and J by 8 bases, leaving 14 bases between them.

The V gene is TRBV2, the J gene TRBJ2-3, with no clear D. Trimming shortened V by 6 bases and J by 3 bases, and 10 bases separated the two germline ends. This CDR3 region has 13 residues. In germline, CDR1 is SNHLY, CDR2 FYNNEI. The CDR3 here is CASRTVGTDTQYF. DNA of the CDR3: TGTGCCAGCAGAACAGTCGGAACAGATACGCAGTATTTT.

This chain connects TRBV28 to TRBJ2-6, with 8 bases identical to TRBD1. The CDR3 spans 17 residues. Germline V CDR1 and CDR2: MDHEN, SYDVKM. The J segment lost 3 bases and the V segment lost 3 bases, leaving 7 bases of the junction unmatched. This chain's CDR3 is CASSLILDRVGANVLTF. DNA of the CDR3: TGTGCCAGCAGTTTGATCCTGGACAGGGTTGGGGCCAACGTCCTGACTTTC.

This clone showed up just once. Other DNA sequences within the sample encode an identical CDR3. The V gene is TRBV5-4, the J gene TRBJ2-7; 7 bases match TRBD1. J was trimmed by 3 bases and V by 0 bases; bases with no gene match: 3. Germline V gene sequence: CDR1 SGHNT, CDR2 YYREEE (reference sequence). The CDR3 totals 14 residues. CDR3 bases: TGTGCCAGCAGCTTGGGGGCAGGGGGCTACGAGCAGTACTTC. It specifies CASSLGAGGYEQYF.

CDR3 region: CASSPGRGVTEAFF. The CDR3 DNA is TGTGCCAGTAGCCCAGGGAGGGGCGTCACTGAAGCTTTCTTT. This chain joins TRBV19 and TRBJ1-1, with D perhaps matching TRBD1 (5 bases). The CDR3 contains 14 residues. Trimming took 6 bases from V and 4 from J, leaving 15 bases between them. Germline V gives CDR1 LNHDA, CDR2 SQIVND (reference sequence).

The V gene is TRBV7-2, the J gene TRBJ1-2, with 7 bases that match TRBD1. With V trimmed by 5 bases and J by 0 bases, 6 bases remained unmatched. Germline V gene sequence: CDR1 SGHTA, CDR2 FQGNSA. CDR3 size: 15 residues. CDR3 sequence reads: CASSPRTGSNYGYTF. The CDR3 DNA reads TGTGCCAGCAGCCCCCGGACAGGTTCTAACTATGGCTACACCTTC. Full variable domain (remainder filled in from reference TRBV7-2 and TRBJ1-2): GAGVSQSPSNKVTEKGKDVELRCDPISGHTALYWYRQSLGQGLEFLIYFQGNSAPDKSGLPSDRFSAERTGGSVSTLTIQRTQQEDSAVYLCASSPRTGSNYGYTFGSGTRLTVV.

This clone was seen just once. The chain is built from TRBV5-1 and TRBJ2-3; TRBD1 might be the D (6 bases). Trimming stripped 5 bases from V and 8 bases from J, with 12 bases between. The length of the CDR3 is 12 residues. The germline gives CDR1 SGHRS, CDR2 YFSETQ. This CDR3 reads CASRSGAGTQYF. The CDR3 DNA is TGCGCCAGCAGATCAGGGGCAGGTACGCAGTATTTT.

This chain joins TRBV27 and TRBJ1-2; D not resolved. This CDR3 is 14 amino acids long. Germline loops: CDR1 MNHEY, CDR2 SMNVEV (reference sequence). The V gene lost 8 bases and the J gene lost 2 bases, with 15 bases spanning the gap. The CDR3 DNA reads TGTGCCAGCCGGTCGGGAGGTCTGAACTATGGCTACACCTTC. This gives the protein CASRSGGLNYGYTF.